This T cell receptor beta chain was obtained from a study of blood T cell repertoires in COVID-19. This table comes from immunoSEQ multiplex PCR, and its TCRdb copy is limited to in-frame clones, with some not included. The data show 150,000 to 200,000 clones, with around 80% seen just once and roughly 19% held by the top ten. Trimming stripped 9 bases from V and 4 bases from J, with 21 bases between. Germline CDR1 and CDR2: SGHRS and YFSETQ. The CDR3 is made up of 15 amino acids. The TCR originated in a woman older than 75 with acute or convalescent COVID-19. This chain joins TRBV5-1 and TRBJ2-3; perhaps TRBD2 as D (6 bases). Sequencing was carried out using peripheral blood. The CDR3 sequence: CATSWGELLADTQYF. For the CDR3, the DNA is TGCGCCACCTCCTGGGGGGAACTATTAGCAGATACGCAGTATTTT. Full variable domain (remainder filled in from reference TRBV5-1 and TRBJ2-3): KAGVTQTPRYLIKTRGQQVTLSCSPISGHRSVSWYQQTPGQGLQFLFEYFSETQRNKGNFPGRFSGRQFSNSRSEMNVSTLELGDSALYLCATSWGELLADTQYFGPGTRLTVL.